A single sample is the source of the 8 T cell receptor beta chains below, sequenced in a study of coeliac disease (dated by TCRdb to the early 2020s). The library was obtained by the immunoSEQ multiplex PCR assay. In its TCRdb copy, this immuneACCESS table keeps in-frame sequences only and misses some clones. Where compared with another copy, unresolved V genes explain less than half of these, and the others have no known cause. The sample includes a few thousand clones, with 60% to 75% observed a single time. The top ten clones comprise 14% of the sample. The sequencing sample was made of lymphocytes from the gut lamina propria. The cell subset or site label for this specimen denotes: lamina propria cell (LPC) fraction of small intestinal biopsy. The receptors here all came from a human donor without celiac disease.

This clone was observed a handful of times. The chain combines TRBV5-8 with TRBJ2-1; the match to TRBD2 covers 7 bases. Trimming cost V 3 bases and J 1 base; bases outside gene matches: 10. CDR1 and CDR2 from the germline V gene are SGHTS and YDEGEE. The CDR3 is 17 amino acids. The CDR3 coding sequence is TGTGCCAGCAGCTACCCGGGGGGATCGAGGTCCTACAATGAGCAGTTCTTC. Amino acid sequence: CASSYPGGSRSYNEQFF.

This sequence joins TRBV4-3 and TRBJ1-2, with TRBD1 matching over 8 bases. J gave up 5 bases and V 3 bases, and 8 bases lay outside the gene matches. CDR1 is LGHNA and CDR2 is YSLEER in the germline V gene. This CDR3 has 15 residues. CDR3 in DNA: TGCGCCAGCAGCCATCCAAGACAGGGGCTGTATGGCTACACCTTC. Amino acid sequence: CASSHPRQGLYGYTF.

This chain links TRBV30 with TRBJ1-1, with D maybe TRBD1 (5 bases). The germline gives CDR1 GTSNPN, CDR2 SVGIG (reference sequence). The CDR3 extends over 13 amino acids. V was trimmed by 1 base and J by 3 bases, leaving 9 bases between them. CDR3 DNA: TGTGCCTGGAGTGCCAGGGCTGACACTGAAGCTTTCTTT. Its protein product is CAWSARADTEAFF.

The CDR3 coding sequence is TGTGCCAGCAGCTTAGATCTCTATGGGGGCGCCCGGTCCGGGGAGCTGTTTTTT. Protein product: CASSLDLYGGARSGELFF. V is TRBV11-3 and J is TRBJ2-2, with D perhaps matching TRBD1 (6 bases). This CDR3 spans 18 amino acids. Germline V gives CDR1 SGHNT, CDR2 YENEEA. V was cut by 0 bases and J by 6 bases, with 20 bases left in between.

The CDR3 sequence: CASSLAQWGGIYEQYF. The DNA for the CDR3 is TGTGCCAGCAGCTTAGCGCAATGGGGGGGGATCTACGAGCAGTACTTC. The V call is TRBV7-8, the J call TRBJ2-7; 7 nucleotides match TRBD2. V dropped 0 bases and J dropped 3; count of bases not matched to a gene: 8. CDR1 and CDR2 (germline): SGHVS, FQNEAQ. The CDR3 is 16 residues long.

CDR3 sequence (DNA): TGTGCCAGCAGACTAGCGGACAATGAGCAGTTCTTC. It encodes CASRLADNEQFF. V is TRBV27 and J is TRBJ2-1, with 8 bases matching TRBD2. CDR1 is MNHEY, CDR2 SMNVEV, per germline (reference sequence). V trimming: 6 bases; J trimming: 5 bases; junction bases outside the gene matches: 0. The CDR3 is 12 amino acids.

This chain uses TRBV7-2 with TRBJ2-1, with 10 bases lining up with TRBD2. V was clipped by 7 bases and J by 7 bases; unmatched bases: 10. This CDR3 contains 15 residues. In germline, CDR1 is SGHTA, CDR2 FQGNSA. CDR3 residues: CASTQSTSGMNEQFF. In nucleotides, the CDR3 is TGTGCCAGCACCCAGTCCACTAGCGGGATGAATGAGCAGTTCTTC. The full variable domain, rest sourced from reference TRBV7-2 and TRBJ2-1, is GAGVSQSPSNKVTEKGKDVELRCDPISGHTALYWYRQSLGQGLEFLIYFQGNSAPDKSGLPSDRFSAERTGGSVSTLTIQRTQQEDSAVYLCASTQSTSGMNEQFFGPGTRLTVL.

The chain recombines TRBV11-2 with TRBJ2-7; perhaps TRBD2 as D (6 bases). Trimming pared 1 base from V and 2 bases from J, leaving 9 bases between. Germline V gene lookup returns CDR1 SGHAT and CDR2 FQNNGV. The CDR3 length is 14 residues. The CDR3 coding sequence is TGTGCCAGCAGCTTAGTAGCGGCCACCTACGAGCAGTACTTC. It is translated as CASSLVAATYEQYF.